This T cell receptor (beta chain) was captured by sequencing in a study of response to subunit inactivated influenza vaccine. Via MiXCR, TCRdb re-called the RT-PCR reads, giving one row per CDR3 protein. This table holds roughly 160,000 distinct CDR3 sequences, about 10% found once. This clonotype was counted ten times or more. The J segment lost 2 bases and the V segment lost 7 bases, leaving 2 bases of the junction unmatched. Germline CDR1 SQVTM, CDR2 ANQGSEA. This CDR3 region has 13 residues. Here the sequenced sample was CD8+ T cells sorted from PBMCs, taken less than 25 months after vaccination. The sequence was obtained from a man between 50 and 69 years old who received an inactivated influenza vaccine. V gene TRBV29-1 combines with J gene TRBJ2-1; 10 bases map to TRBD1. The CDR3 loop is CSGGTGAYNEQFF. In DNA form, the CDR3 reads TGCAGCGGGGGGACAGGGGCCTACAATGAGCAGTTCTTC.